One T cell receptor beta chain is described in this entry. This sample was included in a study of blood T cell repertoires in COVID-19. The germline V gene encodes CDR1 SGHRS and CDR2 YFSETQ. The CDR3 totals 13 residues. Trimming cost V 2 bases and J 5 bases, with 8 bases left between them. Assay: immunoSEQ multiplex PCR; the TCRdb copy retains only in-frame clones and omits some. The profile shows about 190,000 clones, around 84% of them singletons. The rearrangement joins TRBV5-1 to TRBJ2-4, with a possible D match to TRBD1 (6 bases). The origin of this receptor is a human donor in a cohort sampled during active COVID-19. Sequencing used peripheral blood. CDR3 sequence reads: CASSFSGENIQYF. Here the CDR3 DNA reads TGCGCCAGCAGCTTTTCAGGGGAAAACATTCAGTACTTC.